This entry lists 10 T cell receptor beta chains sequenced from one sample in a study of blood T cell repertoires in COVID-19. Here immunoSEQ multiplex PCR was the method, and the copy in TCRdb shows in-frame clones only, minus some. The sample records 200,000 to 300,000 clones, about 88% being singletons. Sequences were obtained from peripheral blood. These receptors were obtained from a man in his thirties or forties with active or convalescent COVID-19.

This clone was observed once. The chain joins TRBV24-1 to TRBJ2-7, with TRBD1 identical over 7 bases. Looked up from germline, CDR1 is KGHDR and CDR2 is SFDVKD. V shed 4 bases, J shed 6 bases, and the junction held 2 bases outside the gene matches. The CDR3 length is 12 residues. The CDR3 bases are TGTGCCACCAGTGACAGACAGGGCGAGCAGTACTTC. Translating gives CATSDRQGEQYF.

The V call is TRBV18, the J call TRBJ2-4, with TRBD1 matching 7 bases. The CDR3 has 15 amino acids. The V gene's germline CDR1 is KGHSH and CDR2 LQKENI. V lost 0 bases, J lost 1 base, and 0 bases stayed unmatched. This CDR3 reads CASSPPGQAKNIQYF. Written as DNA, the CDR3 is TGTGCCAGCTCACCACCGGGACAGGCCAAAAACATTCAGTACTTC.

The CDR3 sequence is CASSGEKNTGELFF. The DNA for the CDR3 is TGCGCCAGCAGTGGGGAGAAGAACACCGGGGAGCTGTTTTTT. This rearrangement joins TRBV5-1 to TRBJ2-2; weak D call: TRBD2 (5 bases). Deletions cut 5 bases from V and 1 base from J, with 9 bases between. This CDR3 has 14 residues. Germline CDR1 reads SGHRS; CDR2 reads YFSETQ.

The chain combines TRBV5-1 with TRBJ2-2, with D uncertain. This CDR3 is 13 amino acids long. V was shortened by 7 bases and J by 0 bases, with 7 bases between the two germline ends. From germline, CDR1 is SGHRS and CDR2 YFSETQ. CDR3 in amino acids: CASFGANTGELFF. The CDR3 region has the DNA TGCGCCAGCTTTGGAGCGAACACCGGGGAGCTGTTTTTT.

The chain carries TRBV4-3 and TRBJ1-3; D possibly corresponds to TRBD1 (6 bases). Germline V gene sequence: CDR1 LGHNA, CDR2 YSLEER. This CDR3 is built from 20 residues. Trimming stripped 0 bases from V and 2 bases from J, with 23 bases between. The CDR3 spells CASSQDITGYVLMAGNTIYF. In nucleotides, the CDR3 is TGCGCCAGCAGCCAAGACATTACAGGGTATGTTCTTATGGCTGGAAACACCATATATTTT.

The V and J genes are TRBV7-8 and TRBJ2-2, with D possibly TRBD1 on 6 matching bases. CDR3 length: 12 residues. Germline V gene lookup returns CDR1 SGHVS and CDR2 FQNEAQ. V lost 10 bases and J 5 bases, leaving 11 bases between the germline ends. CDR3 amino acids: CAMQGGTGELFF. The DNA for the CDR3 is TGTGCCATGCAAGGGGGAACCGGGGAGCTGTTTTTT.

This chain uses TRBV12-3 or TRBV12-4 with TRBJ2-1, with 8 bases lining up with TRBD1. This CDR3 has 13 residues. V shed 6 bases and J 7 bases; nucleotides not matched to a gene: 5. The CDR3 loop reads CASRSDRENEQFF. The CDR3 DNA reads as TGTGCCAGCAGGTCGGACAGGGAAAATGAGCAGTTCTTC.

The chain carries TRBV29-1 and TRBJ1-1; D gene unclear. Per the germline V gene, CDR1 is SQVTM and CDR2 is ANQGSEA. This CDR3 is built from 14 residues. The V end lost 6 bases, the J end lost 1 base, and 15 bases lay between the germline ends. CDR3: CSVRDSRRNTEAFF. As DNA, the CDR3 is TGCAGCGTCCGTGATTCGCGGAGGAACACTGAAGCTTTCTTT.

A few counts support this clone. The V call is TRBV19, the J call TRBJ1-4; TRBD1 is a possible D gene (5 bases). V was cut by 6 bases and J by 0 bases, with 11 bases left in between. The germline V gene has CDR1 LNHDA and CDR2 SQIVND (reference sequence). This CDR3 contains 15 residues. This CDR3 is CASRPQDATNEKLFF. CDR3 DNA: TGTGCCAGTAGGCCACAGGACGCAACTAATGAAAAACTGTTTTTT.

This clone was detected only a few times. V and J are TRBV29-1 and TRBJ1-2; possible D gene TRBD1, 5 bases. V was shortened by 6 bases and J by 3 bases, with 14 bases between the two germline ends. The CDR3 is 13 residues long. Germline V gene lookup returns CDR1 SQVTM and CDR2 ANQGSEA. The CDR3 DNA follows: TGCAGCGTCCCACTCACAGGTTACTATGGCTACACCTTC. Translation gives CSVPLTGYYGYTF.